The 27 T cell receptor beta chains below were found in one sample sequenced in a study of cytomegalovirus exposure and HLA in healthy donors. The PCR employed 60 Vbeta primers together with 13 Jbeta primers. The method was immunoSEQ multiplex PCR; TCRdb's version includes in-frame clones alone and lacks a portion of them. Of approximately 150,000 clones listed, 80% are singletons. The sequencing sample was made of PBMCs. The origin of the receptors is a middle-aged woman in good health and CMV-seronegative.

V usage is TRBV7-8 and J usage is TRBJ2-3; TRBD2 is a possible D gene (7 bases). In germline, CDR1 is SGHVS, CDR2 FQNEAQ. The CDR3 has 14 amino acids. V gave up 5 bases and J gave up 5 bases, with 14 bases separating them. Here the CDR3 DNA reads TGTGCCAGCAGCACGGGCGGGGGACAAGATACGCAGTATTTT. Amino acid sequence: CASSTGGGQDTQYF.

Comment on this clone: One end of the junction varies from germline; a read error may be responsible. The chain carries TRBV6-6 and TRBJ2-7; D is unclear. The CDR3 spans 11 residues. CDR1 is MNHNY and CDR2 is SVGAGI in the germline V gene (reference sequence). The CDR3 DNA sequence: TGTGCCAGCAGTTACTCCGACGAGCAGTACTTC. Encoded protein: CASSYSDEQYF.

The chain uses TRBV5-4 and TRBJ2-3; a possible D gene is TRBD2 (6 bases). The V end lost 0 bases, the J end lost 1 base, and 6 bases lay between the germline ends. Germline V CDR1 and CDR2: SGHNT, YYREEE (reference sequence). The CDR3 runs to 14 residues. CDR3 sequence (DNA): TGTGCCAGCAGCTTGGGCGGGGGCACAGATACGCAGTATTTT. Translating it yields CASSLGGGTDTQYF. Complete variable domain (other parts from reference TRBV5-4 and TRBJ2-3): ETGVTQSPTHLIKTRGQQVTLRCSSQSGHNTVSWYQQALGQGPQFIFQYYREEENGRGNFPPRFSGLQFPNYSSELNVNALELDDSALYLCASSLGGGTDTQYFGPGTRLTVL.

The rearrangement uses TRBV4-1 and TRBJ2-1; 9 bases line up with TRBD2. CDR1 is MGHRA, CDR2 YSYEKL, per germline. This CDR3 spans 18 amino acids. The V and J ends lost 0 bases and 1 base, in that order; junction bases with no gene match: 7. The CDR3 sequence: CASSQDPGLAMSYNEQFF. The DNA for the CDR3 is TGCGCCAGCAGCCAAGATCCCGGACTAGCGATGTCCTACAATGAGCAGTTCTTC.

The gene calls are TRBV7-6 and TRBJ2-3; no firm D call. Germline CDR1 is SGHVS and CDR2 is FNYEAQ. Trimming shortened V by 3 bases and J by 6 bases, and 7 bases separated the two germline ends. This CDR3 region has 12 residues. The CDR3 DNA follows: TGTGCCAGCAGCTTTGTACTTGATACGCAGTATTTT. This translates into CASSFVLDTQYF.

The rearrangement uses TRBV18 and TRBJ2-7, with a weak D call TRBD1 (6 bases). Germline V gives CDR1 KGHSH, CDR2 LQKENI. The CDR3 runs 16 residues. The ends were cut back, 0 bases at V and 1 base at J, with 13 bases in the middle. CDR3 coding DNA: TGTGCCAGCTCACCACCGGTCCGTGGACAGTCCTACGAGCAGTACTTC. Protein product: CASSPPVRGQSYEQYF.

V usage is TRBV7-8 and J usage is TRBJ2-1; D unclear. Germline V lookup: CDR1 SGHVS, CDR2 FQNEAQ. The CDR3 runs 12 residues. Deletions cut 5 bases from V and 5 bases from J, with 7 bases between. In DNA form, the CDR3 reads TGTGCCAGCAGCCTACTGAACAATGAGCAGTTCTTC. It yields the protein CASSLLNNEQFF.

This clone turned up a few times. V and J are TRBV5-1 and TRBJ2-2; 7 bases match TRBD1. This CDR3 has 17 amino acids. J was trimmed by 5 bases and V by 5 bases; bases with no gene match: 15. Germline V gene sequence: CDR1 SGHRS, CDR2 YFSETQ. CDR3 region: CASRLLPETGSTGELFF. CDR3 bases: TGCGCCAGCAGACTCCTCCCCGAGACAGGGTCGACCGGGGAGCTGTTTTTT.

The CDR3 DNA reads as TGTGCCAGCAGCCCGGGGGGCGGGAGGTTCCACGAGCAGTACTTC. Translating gives CASSPGGGRFHEQYF. The chain couples TRBV9 to TRBJ2-7; 8 bases line up with TRBD2. This CDR3 spans 15 amino acids. V lost 4 bases and J lost 5; bases outside the gene matches: 11. From germline, CDR1 is SGDLS and CDR2 YYNGEE.

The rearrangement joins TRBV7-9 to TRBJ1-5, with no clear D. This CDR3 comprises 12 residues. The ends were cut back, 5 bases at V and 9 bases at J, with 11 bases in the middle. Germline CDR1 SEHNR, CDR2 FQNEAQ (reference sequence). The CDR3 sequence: CASSPPRGPQHF. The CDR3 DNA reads TGTGCCAGCAGCCCCCCGCGCGGGCCCCAGCATTTT.

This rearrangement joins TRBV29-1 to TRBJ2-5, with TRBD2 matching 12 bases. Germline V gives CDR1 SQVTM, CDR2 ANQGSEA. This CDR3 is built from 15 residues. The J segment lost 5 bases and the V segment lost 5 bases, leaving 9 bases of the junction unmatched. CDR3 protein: CSVLLAGGEVETQYF. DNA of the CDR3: TGCAGCGTTCTTCTAGCGGGAGGGGAAGTCGAGACCCAGTACTTC. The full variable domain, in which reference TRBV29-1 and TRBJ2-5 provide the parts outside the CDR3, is SAVISQKPSRDICQRGTSLTIQCQVDSQVTMMFWYRQQPGQSLTLIATANQGSEATYESGFVIDKFPISRPNLTFSTLTVSNMSPEDSSIYLCSVLLAGGEVETQYFGPGTRLLVL.

As DNA, the CDR3 is TGTGCCAGCAGTTACTCGTTCAGGGGAGAGGGCTACACCTTC. Translating gives CASSYSFRGEGYTF. This chain uses TRBV6-6 with TRBJ1-2, with D possibly being TRBD1 (6 bases). The CDR3 covers 14 residues. Germline lookup yields CDR1 MNHNY and CDR2 SVGAGI (reference sequence). V lost 0 bases and J 8 bases, leaving 13 bases between the germline ends.

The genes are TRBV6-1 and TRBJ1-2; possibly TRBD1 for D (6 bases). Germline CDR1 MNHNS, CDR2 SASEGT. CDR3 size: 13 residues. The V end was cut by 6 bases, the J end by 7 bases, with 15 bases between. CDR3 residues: CASSVTGMGGYTF. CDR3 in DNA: TGTGCCAGCAGCGTCACAGGGATGGGTGGCTACACCTTC.

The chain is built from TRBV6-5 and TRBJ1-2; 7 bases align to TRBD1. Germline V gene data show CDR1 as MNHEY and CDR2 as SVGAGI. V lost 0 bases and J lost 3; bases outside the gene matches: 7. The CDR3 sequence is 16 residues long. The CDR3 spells CASSYSVRGTDYGYTF. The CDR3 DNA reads TGTGCCAGCAGTTACTCGGTCAGGGGGACCGACTATGGCTACACCTTC.

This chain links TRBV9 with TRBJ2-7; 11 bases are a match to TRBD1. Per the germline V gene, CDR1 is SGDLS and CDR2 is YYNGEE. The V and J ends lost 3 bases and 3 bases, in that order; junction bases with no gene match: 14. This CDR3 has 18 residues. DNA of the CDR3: TGTGCCAGCAGCGCCCAGAAAAGCGGGACAGGGGGGTTCTACGAGCAGTACTTC. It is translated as CASSAQKSGTGGFYEQYF.

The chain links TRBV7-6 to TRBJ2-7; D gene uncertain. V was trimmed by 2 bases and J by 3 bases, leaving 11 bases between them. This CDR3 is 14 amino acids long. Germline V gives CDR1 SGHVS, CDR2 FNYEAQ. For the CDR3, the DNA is TGTGCCAGCAGCTTAATGGCAGAAAACTACGAGCAGTACTTC. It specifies CASSLMAENYEQYF. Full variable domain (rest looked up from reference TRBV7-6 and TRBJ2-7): GAGVSQSPRYKVTKRGQDVALRCDPISGHVSLYWYRQALGQGPEFLTYFNYEAQQDKSGLPNDRFSAERPEGSISTLTIQRTEQRDSAMYRCASSLMAENYEQYFGPGTRLTVT.

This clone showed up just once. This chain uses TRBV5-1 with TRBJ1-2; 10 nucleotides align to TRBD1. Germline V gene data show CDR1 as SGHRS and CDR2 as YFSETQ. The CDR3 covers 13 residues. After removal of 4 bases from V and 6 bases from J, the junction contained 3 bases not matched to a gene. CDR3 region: CASSQGTGDGYTF. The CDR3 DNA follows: TGCGCCAGCAGCCAGGGGACAGGGGATGGCTACACCTTC.

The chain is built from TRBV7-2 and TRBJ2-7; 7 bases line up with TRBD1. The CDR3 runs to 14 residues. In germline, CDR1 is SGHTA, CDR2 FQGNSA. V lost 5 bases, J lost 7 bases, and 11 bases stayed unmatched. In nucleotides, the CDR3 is TGTGCCAGCAGCACACACAGGGGTACTCGGGAGCAGTACTTC. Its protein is CASSTHRGTREQYF.

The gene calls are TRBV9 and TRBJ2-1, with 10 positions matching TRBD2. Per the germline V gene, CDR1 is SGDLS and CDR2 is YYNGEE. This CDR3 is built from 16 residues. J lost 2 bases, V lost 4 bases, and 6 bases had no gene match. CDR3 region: CASSQHSGRTYNEQFF. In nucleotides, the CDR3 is TGTGCCAGCAGCCAACATAGCGGGAGGACCTACAATGAGCAGTTCTTC.

Here the CDR3 reads CASRAGMNTEAFF. In nucleotides, the CDR3 is TGTGCCAGTAGGGCCGGGATGAACACTGAAGCTTTCTTT. The chain recombines TRBV19 with TRBJ1-1; no definite D call. Trimming removed 6 bases at V and 0 bases at J, with 8 bases between. Per the germline V gene, CDR1 is LNHDA and CDR2 is SQIVND (reference sequence). CDR3 length: 13 amino acids. Together with reference TRBV19 and TRBJ1-1, the CDR3 gives the full variable domain: DGGITQSPKYLFRKEGQNVTLSCEQNLNHDAMYWYRQDPGQGLRLIYYSQIVNDFQKGDIAEGYSVSREKKESFPLTVTSAQKNPTAFYLCASRAGMNTEAFFGQGTRLTVV.

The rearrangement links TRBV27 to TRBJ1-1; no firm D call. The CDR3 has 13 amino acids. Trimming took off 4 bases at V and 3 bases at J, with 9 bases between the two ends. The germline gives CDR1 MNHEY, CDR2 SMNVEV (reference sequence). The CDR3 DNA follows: TGTGCCAGCAGTTCCTTCCCAGACACTGAAGCTTTCTTT. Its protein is CASSSFPDTEAFF.

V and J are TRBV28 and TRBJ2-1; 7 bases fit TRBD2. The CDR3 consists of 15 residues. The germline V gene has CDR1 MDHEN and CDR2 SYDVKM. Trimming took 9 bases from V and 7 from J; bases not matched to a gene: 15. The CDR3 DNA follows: TGTGCCAGTCGGGGAGGGGCTAGCGGTTCAAATGAGCAGTTCTTC. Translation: CASRGGASGSNEQFF.

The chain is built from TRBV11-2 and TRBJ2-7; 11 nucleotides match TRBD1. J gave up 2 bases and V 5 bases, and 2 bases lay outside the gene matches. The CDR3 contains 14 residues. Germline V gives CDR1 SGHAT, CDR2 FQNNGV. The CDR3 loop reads CASSRTGGAYEQYF. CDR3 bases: TGTGCCAGCAGCCGGACAGGGGGCGCCTACGAGCAGTACTTC.

The CDR3 region is CASSFGTSGNTGELFF. CDR3 DNA: TGTGCCAGCAGTTTTGGGACTAGCGGAAACACCGGGGAGCTGTTTTTT. V gene TRBV9 combines with J gene TRBJ2-2; 11 bases map to TRBD2. The trim removed 5 bases at V and 2 bases at J, leaving 5 bases unmatched. CDR1 SGDLS and CDR2 YYNGEE come from the germline V gene. The CDR3 spans 16 residues.

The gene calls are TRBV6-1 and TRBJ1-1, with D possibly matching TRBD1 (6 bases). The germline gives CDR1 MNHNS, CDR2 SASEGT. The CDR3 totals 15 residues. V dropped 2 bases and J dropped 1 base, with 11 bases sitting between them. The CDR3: CASSEFTGSNTEAFF. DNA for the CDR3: TGTGCCAGCAGTGAATTCACAGGGTCGAACACTGAAGCTTTCTTT.

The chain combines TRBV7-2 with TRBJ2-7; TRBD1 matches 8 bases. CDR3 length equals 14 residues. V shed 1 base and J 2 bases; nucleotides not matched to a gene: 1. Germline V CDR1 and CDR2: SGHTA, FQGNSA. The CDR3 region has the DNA TGTGCCAGCAGCTTAGGGGGACAGGCCTACGAGCAGTACTTC. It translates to CASSLGGQAYEQYF.

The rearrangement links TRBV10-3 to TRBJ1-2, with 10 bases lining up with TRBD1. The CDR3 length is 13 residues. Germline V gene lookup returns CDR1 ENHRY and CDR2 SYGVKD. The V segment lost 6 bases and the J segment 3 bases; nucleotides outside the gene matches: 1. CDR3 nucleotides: TGTGCCATCAGGGACAGGGGGGACTATGGCTACACCTTC. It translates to CAIRDRGDYGYTF.